This T cell receptor (beta chain) is from a study of Ad26.COV2.S vaccination and SARS-CoV-2 variants. Study at large: In the study, Ad26.COV2.S was injected intramuscularly once, or twice 56 days apart.

Germline-derived CDR1 and CDR2 are LGHDT and YNNKEL (reference sequence). The V and J ends lost 4 bases and 5 bases respectively, with 11 bases between them. This CDR3 comprises 13 residues. The count of this clone is one. The treatment is: some 20 received Ad26.COV2.S at low or high dose, single or two shots; roughly five received placebo; per-sample allocation not given. Day 63 following the first vaccine or placebo injection was when the samples were taken. Repertoires were generated with immunoSEQ multiplex PCR, while TCRdb's copy carries only in-frame clones and drops some. The repertoire consists of roughly 320,000 clones, with around four fifths occurring once and the leading ten covering 2.1%.

This clonotype originated in a person between 18 and 59 years old who received the Ad26.COV2.S COVID-19 vaccine or a placebo. The sequencing used peripheral blood, collected in a trial of Ad26.COV2.S vaccine versus placebo. This chain connects TRBV3-1 (or the pseudogene TRBV3-2) to TRBJ2-5, with D possibly matching TRBD1 (6 bases). Written as DNA, the CDR3 is TGTGCCAGCAGCCCTCCTCAGGGGGAGACCCAGTACTTC. It encodes CASSPPQGETQYF.